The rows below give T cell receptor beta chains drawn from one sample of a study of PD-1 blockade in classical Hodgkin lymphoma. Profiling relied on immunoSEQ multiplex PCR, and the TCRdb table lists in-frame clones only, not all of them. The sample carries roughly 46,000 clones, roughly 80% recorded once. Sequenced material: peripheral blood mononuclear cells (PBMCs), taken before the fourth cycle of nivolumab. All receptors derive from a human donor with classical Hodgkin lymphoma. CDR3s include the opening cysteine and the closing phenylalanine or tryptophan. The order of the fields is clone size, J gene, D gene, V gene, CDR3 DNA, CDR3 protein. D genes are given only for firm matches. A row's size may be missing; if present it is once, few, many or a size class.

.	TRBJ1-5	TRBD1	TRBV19	TGTGCCAGTAGTAGGACAGGGTATAGCAATCAGCCCCAGCATTTT	CASSRTGYSNQPQHF
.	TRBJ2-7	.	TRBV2	TGTGCCAGCAAGGGGTCCTCCTACGAGCAGTACTTC	CASKGSSYEQYF
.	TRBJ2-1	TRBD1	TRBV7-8	TGTGCCAGCAGGTCCGGGACAGGGGGAAATGAGCAGTTCTTC	CASRSGTGGNEQFF
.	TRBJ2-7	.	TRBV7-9	TGTGCCAGCAGCTTAGTAGGAGGGGGGGAATTAGGTTCCTACGAGCAGTACTTC	CASSLVGGGELGSYEQYF
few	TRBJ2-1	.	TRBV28	TGTGCCAGCAGGACGCGCGGACGATTTCATCAGTTCTTC	CASRTRGRFHQFF
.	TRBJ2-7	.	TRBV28	TGTGCCAGCAGTTTATCAGGGGGGGCCCTCTACGAGCAGTACTTC	CASSLSGGALYEQYF
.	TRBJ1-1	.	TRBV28	TGTGCCAGCAGTCGCCCGGACAACGGACTGAACACTGAAGCTTTCTTT	CASSRPDNGLNTEAFF
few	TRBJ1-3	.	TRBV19	TGTGCCAGTAGTAGGGGCGTTGTCTCTGGAAACACCATATATTTT	CASSRGVVSGNTIYF
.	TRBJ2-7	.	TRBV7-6	TGTGCCAGCAGCTTAGCGGCAGGGGCATCCTACGAGCAGTACTTC	CASSLAAGASYEQYF
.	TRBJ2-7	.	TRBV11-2	TGTGCCAGCAGCTTAGATCCCCAGAAATCCTACGAGCAGTACTTC	CASSLDPQKSYEQYF
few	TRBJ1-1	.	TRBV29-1	TGCAGCGGCCGATGGACAGTGGGCTCCACTGAAGCTTTCTTT	CSGRWTVGSTEAFF
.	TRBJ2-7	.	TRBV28	TGTGCCAGCACCTCGGGCGGGTTGACCTACGAGCAGTACTTC	CASTSGGLTYEQYF
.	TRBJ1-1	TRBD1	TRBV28	TGTGCCAGCAGTTTAGGGACAGGGGGCATTAACACTGAAGCTTTCTTT	CASSLGTGGINTEAFF
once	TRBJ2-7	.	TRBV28	TGTGCCAGCAGCCCTCAAGGACTAAGGCTCTACGAGCAGTACTTC	CASSPQGLRLYEQYF
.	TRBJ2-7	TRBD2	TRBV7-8	TGTGCCAGCAGCTTAATGTCTAGCGGAGGTTACGAGCAGTACTTC	CASSLMSSGGYEQYF
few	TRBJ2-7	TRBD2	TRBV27	TGTGCCAGCAGACTAGCGGGAGGCTGGGAGCAGTACTTC	CASRLAGGWEQYF
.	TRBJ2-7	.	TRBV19	TGTGCCAGTAGTATAGCCCCTCAGACCGGGGTAGGCGAGCAGTACTTC	CASSIAPQTGVGEQYF
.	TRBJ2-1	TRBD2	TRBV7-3	TGTGCCAGCAGCGGCAGCGGGAGCTGGTCCAATGAGCAGTTCTTC	CASSGSGSWSNEQFF
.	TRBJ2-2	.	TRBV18	TGTGCCAGCTCACCCTGGCGAGAAGGCACCGGGGAGCTGTTTTTT	CASSPWREGTGELFF
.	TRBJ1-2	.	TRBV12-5	TGTGCTAGTGGTTTGGTACAAGGCTATGGCTACACCTTC	CASGLVQGYGYTF
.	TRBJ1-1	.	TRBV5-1	TGCGCCAGCAGCCCCTCCGGGGAGAACACTGAAGCTTTCTTT	CASSPSGENTEAFF
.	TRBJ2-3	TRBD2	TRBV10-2	TGCGCCAGCAGGGTAGCGGGAGAAAGGAGCACAGATACGCAGTATTTT	CASRVAGERSTDTQYF
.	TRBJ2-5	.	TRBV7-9	TGTGCCAGCAGTTCAGGGTATTTGAACCAAGAGACCCAGTACTTC	CASSSGYLNQETQYF
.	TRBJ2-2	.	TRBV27	TGTGCCAGCAGTTTATTCCCCAGTTGGAACACCGGGGAGCTGTTTTTT	CASSLFPSWNTGELFF
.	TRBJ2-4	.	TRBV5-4	TGTGCCAGCAGCGATATACCAGGAGCCAAAAACATTCAGTACTTC	CASSDIPGAKNIQYF
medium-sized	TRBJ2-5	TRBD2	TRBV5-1	TGCGCCAGCAGCCACGGTCTAGCGGAAGAGACCCAGTACTTC	CASSHGLAEETQYF
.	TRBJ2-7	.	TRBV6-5	TGTGCCAGCAGTTACAGGGAGGAGCAGTACTTC	CASSYREEQYF
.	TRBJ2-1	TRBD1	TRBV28	TGTGCCAGCAGTTTATTAGGGTGGGGACAGGGTACCTACAATGAGCAGTTCTTC	CASSLLGWGQGTYNEQFF
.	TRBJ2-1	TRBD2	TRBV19	TGTGCCAGTAGTATAAAGGGACTAGCGGGAGAAATACGTGCCAATGAGCAGTTCTTC	CASSIKGLAGEIRANEQFF
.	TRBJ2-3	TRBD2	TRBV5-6	TGTGCCAGCAGCTTGCGCGGGGGGCAGGGAGATACGCAGTATTTT	CASSLRGGQGDTQYF
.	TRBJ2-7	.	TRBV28	TGTGCCAGCAGCGTCCTAGGGGCCACCGCCTACGAGCAGTACTTC	CASSVLGATAYEQYF
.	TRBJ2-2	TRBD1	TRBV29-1	TGCAGCGCCCAAGACAGGGGATTCACCGGGGAGCTGTTTTTT	CSAQDRGFTGELFF
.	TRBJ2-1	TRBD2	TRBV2	TGTGCCAGCAGCGTTACTAGCGCCAGCTCCTACAATGAGCAGTTCTTC	CASSVTSASSYNEQFF
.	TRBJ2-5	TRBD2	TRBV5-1	TGCGCCAGCAGCCTTGGACTAGCGGGAGGATTTCTAAAGCAGTACTTC	CASSLGLAGGFLKQYF
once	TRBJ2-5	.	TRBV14	TGTGCCAGCAGCCAATCCACCTGGTACCAAGAGACCCAGTACTTC	CASSQSTWYQETQYF
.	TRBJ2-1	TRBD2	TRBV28	TGTGCCAGCGAAGAGGCTAGCGGAGATTACAATGAGCAGTTCTTC	CASEEASGDYNEQFF
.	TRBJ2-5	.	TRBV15	TGTGCCACCAGCAGAGTTGGTAGACGGGGAGAGACCCAGTACTTC	CATSRVGRRGETQYF
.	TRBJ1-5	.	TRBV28	TGTGCCAGCAGACCGCTCGGCGACAGCAATCAGCCCCAGCATTTT	CASRPLGDSNQPQHF
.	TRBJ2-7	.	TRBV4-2	TGTGCCAGCAGCCAAAGGGCAGGTCACTACGAGCAGTACTTC	CASSQRAGHYEQYF
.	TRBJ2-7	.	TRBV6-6	TGTGCCAGCAGTTACAGTGCCTACGAGCAGTACTTC	CASSYSAYEQYF
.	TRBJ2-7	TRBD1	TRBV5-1	TGCGCCAGCAGGACCAGGACAGGGGTCCCTTACGAGCAGTACTTC	CASRTRTGVPYEQYF
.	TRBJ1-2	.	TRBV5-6	TGTGCCAGCACCCTGGGACCGGTGGGGGGTTATGGCTACACCTTC	CASTLGPVGGYGYTF
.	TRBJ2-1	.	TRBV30	TGTGCCTGGAGTGTTTCGGACTACGATGAGCAGTTCTTC	CAWSVSDYDEQFF
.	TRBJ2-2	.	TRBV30	TGTGCCTGGGCGTTTGAGGGGGACACCGGGGAGCTGTTTTTT	CAWAFEGDTGELFF
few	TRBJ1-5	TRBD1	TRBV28	TGTGCCAGCAGTCCCGGGACAGGGGATCAGCCCCAGCATTTT	CASSPGTGDQPQHF
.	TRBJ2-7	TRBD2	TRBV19	TGTGCCAGTAGTATCGGCGGGAGGGGCTACGAGCAGTACTTC	CASSIGGRGYEQYF
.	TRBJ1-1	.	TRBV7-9	TGTGCCAGCAGCTTACCTTACGGGGGCGAAGCTTTCTTT	CASSLPYGGEAFF
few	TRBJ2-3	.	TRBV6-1	TGTGCCAGCAGTGAGTCGGGAAGCACAGATACGCAGTATTTT	CASSESGSTDTQYF
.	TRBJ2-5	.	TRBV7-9	TGTGCCAGCAGCTTAGCAGTTCTGCCTTTGGTAGAGACCCAGTACTTC	CASSLAVLPLVETQYF
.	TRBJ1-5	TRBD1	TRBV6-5	TGTGCCAGCAGAAGAACCGGGACAGGGGGGCCCCAGCATTTT	CASRRTGTGGPQHF
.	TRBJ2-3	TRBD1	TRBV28	TGTGCCAGCAGGGGACAGGTTTCAGATACGCAGTATTTT	CASRGQVSDTQYF
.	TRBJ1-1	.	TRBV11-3	TGTGCCAGCAGCCCAAGGGCCATGAACACTGAAGCTTTCTTT	CASSPRAMNTEAFF
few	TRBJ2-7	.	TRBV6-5	TGTGCCAGCAGTTACTTCGGGGACGGATCCTACGAGCAGTACTTC	CASSYFGDGSYEQYF
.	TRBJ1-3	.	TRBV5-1	TGCGCCAGGACGAGGGGAATCTCTGGAAACACCATATATTTT	CARTRGISGNTIYF
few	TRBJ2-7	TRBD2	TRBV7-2	TGTGCCAGCAGCTTTGGACTAGCGGGAGGAAAGCAGTACTTC	CASSFGLAGGKQYF
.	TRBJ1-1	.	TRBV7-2	TGTGCCAGCAGCCCTGGGACATTGGGGATGACTGAAGCTTTCTTT	CASSPGTLGMTEAFF
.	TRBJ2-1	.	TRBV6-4	TGTGCCAGCAGTGACTCCGGACGGAGTCCCTACAATGAGCAGTTCTTC	CASSDSGRSPYNEQFF